A single sample gave rise to the 12 T cell receptor beta chains below, sequenced in a study of blood T cell repertoires in COVID-19. Profiling relied on immunoSEQ multiplex PCR, and the TCRdb table lists in-frame clones only, not all of them. The data show about 200,000 clones, with approximately 87% seen just once and 2.2% held by the top ten. The sample comprised peripheral blood. All receptors derive from a woman in her forties or fifties with acute or convalescent COVID-19.

The V call is TRBV6-5, the J call TRBJ1-2; D remains unclear. The CDR3 consists of 12 residues. Per germline, CDR1 MNHEY and CDR2 SVGAGI. The V end lost 10 bases, the J end lost 7 bases, and 16 bases lay between the germline ends. In nucleotides, the CDR3 is TGTGCCACCAAACCGGGAGGAGGTGGCTACACCTTC. It yields the protein CATKPGGGGYTF.

This clone was picked up a small number of times. The chain joins TRBV15 to TRBJ2-7, with 9 bases aligning to TRBD1. The germline CDR1 and CDR2 sequences are LNHNV and YYDKDF (reference sequence). Trimming took 1 base from V and 5 from J; bases not matched to a gene: 12. The CDR3 has 17 residues. In nucleotides, the CDR3 is TGTGCCACCAGCAGAGGATCTGTGGGGACAGGGCGAAACGAGCAGTACTTC. Amino acid sequence: CATSRGSVGTGRNEQYF.

The chain couples TRBV12-1 to TRBJ2-1; the table's TRBD1 call for D was not verified on the DNA. TRBV12-1 is a recognized pseudogene. The CDR3 runs to 16 residues. CDR3 nucleotides: TGTGCCAGCAGCTTTGCTCCAGGGGGGAAGGTCAATGAGCAGTTCTTC. Translating it yields CASSFAPGGKVNEQFF.

The CDR3 protein is CAWSAGSAYGYTF. CDR3 in DNA: TGTGCCTGGAGTGCCGGGTCAGCCTATGGCTACACCTTC. The genes are TRBV30 and TRBJ1-2, with D unresolved. CDR1 and CDR2 from the germline V gene are GTSNPN and SVGIG (reference sequence). CDR3 size: 13 residues. V dropped 1 base and J dropped 4 bases, with 10 bases sitting between them. Filled out from reference TRBV30 and TRBJ1-2, the complete variable domain reads SQTIHQWPATLVQPVGSPLSLECTVEGTSNPNLYWYRQAAGRGLQLLFYSVGIGQISSEVPQNLSASRPQDRQFILSSKKLLLSDSGFYLCAWSAGSAYGYTFGSGTRLTVV.

This clone appeared a few times. The chain uses TRBV30 and TRBJ2-5, with D tentatively TRBD2 (6 bases). This CDR3 region has 13 residues. The germline V gene encodes CDR1 GTSNPN and CDR2 SVGIG (reference sequence). Trimming removed 8 bases from V and 5 bases from J, with 18 bases in between. This CDR3 reads CARSQEGRETQYF. CDR3 DNA sequence: TGTGCCCGAAGCCAAGAGGGGAGGGAGACCCAGTACTTC. Filled out from reference TRBV30 and TRBJ2-5, the complete variable domain reads SQTIHQWPATLVQPVGSPLSLECTVEGTSNPNLYWYRQAAGRGLQLLFYSVGIGQISSEVPQNLSASRPQDRQFILSSKKLLLSDSGFYLCARSQEGRETQYFGPGTRLLVL.

The V call is TRBV30, the J call TRBJ2-1, with 10 bases that match TRBD2. The V gene's germline CDR1 is GTSNPN and CDR2 SVGIG (reference sequence). The length of the CDR3 is 16 residues. J lost 0 bases, V lost 3 bases, and 5 bases had no gene match. CDR3 region: CAWRISGRSSYNEQFF. DNA of the CDR3: TGTGCCTGGAGAATTAGCGGGAGGAGCTCCTACAATGAGCAGTTCTTC.

The CDR3 protein is CASSESRTDIGGYTF. CDR3 bases: TGTGCCAGCAGTGAATCTAGGACGGACATCGGAGGCTACACCTTC. This sequence joins TRBV6-1 and TRBJ1-2; perhaps TRBD1 as D (5 bases). Germline assignment: CDR1 MNHNS and CDR2 SASEGT. This CDR3 region has 15 residues. Trimming pared 2 bases from V and 8 bases from J, leaving 18 bases between.

J is TRBJ1-3 and V is TRBV9; D is unresolved. The CDR3 sequence is 16 residues long. CDR1 and CDR2 from the germline V gene are SGDLS and YYNGEE. With 0 bases removed from V and 0 bases from J, the gap between germline ends came to 10 bases. DNA of the CDR3: TGTGCCAGCAGCGTAGACCCATCGAGCTCTGGAAACACCATATATTTT. It specifies CASSVDPSSSGNTIYF.

The rearrangement links TRBV6-5 to TRBJ1-1; D gene unclear. Trimming took 4 bases from V and 4 from J, leaving 13 bases between them. This CDR3 region has 14 residues. Germline CDR1 reads MNHEY; CDR2 reads SVGAGI. The CDR3 DNA reads as TGTGCCAGCAGTTTAGACGGGTTTGTCACTGAAGCTTTCTTT. Amino acids: CASSLDGFVTEAFF.

This chain uses TRBV3-1 (or the pseudogene TRBV3-2) with TRBJ2-3; possibly TRBD2 for D (6 bases). The CDR3 totals 13 residues. Germline CDR1 LGHDT, CDR2 YNNKEL (reference sequence). The V gene lost 0 bases and the J gene lost 8 bases, with 9 bases spanning the gap. The CDR3 coding sequence is TGTGCCAGCAGCCAAGATAGCGGTGCTACGCAGTATTTT. Translated: CASSQDSGATQYF.

The V gene is TRBV12-2, the J gene TRBJ2-7; TRBD1, the table's D call, lacks a check against the DNA. TRBV12-2 is a pseudogene. This CDR3 has 15 amino acids. The CDR3 is CASRFRNDSHYEQYF. DNA of the CDR3: TGTGCAAGTCGCTTCCGAAATGACAGTCACTACGAGCAGTACTTC.

This clone was detected only once. The chain links TRBV6-5 to TRBJ1-4; 8 bases are a match to TRBD1. This CDR3 is 14 amino acids long. After removal of 6 bases from V and 7 bases from J, the junction contained 7 bases not matched to a gene. Per the germline V gene, CDR1 is MNHEY and CDR2 is SVGAGI. The CDR3 DNA reads TGTGCCAGCAGCAGAGACAGGGGAAGTGAAAAACTGTTTTTT. Its protein is CASSRDRGSEKLFF.